This is a list of T cell receptor beta chains from one sample in a study of graft-versus-host responses after intestinal transplantation. These receptors' targets are unknown. Only in-frame clones appear in the TCRdb table, and some are missing; sequencing was by immunoSEQ multiplex PCR. Here the sample spans some 110,000 clones, 85% to 95% being singletons. Material: unstimulated CD8+ T cells sorted from spleen or lymph node cells, obtained before transplant. The receptors were sampled from a human donor who was the organ donor for an intestinal transplant. The CDR3 runs from the conserved cysteine through the conserved F or W. A D gene is named only where the DNA matches it firmly. Only part of the rows carry a size: once, few, many, or a class if the clone is expanded.

d_gene	v_gene	j_gene	abundance	CDR3aa	CDR3nt
TRBD1	TRBV4-2	TRBJ1-6	-	CASSYSGQGGSPLHF	TGTGCCAGCAGCTACTCCGGACAGGGAGGCTCACCCCTCCACTTT
-	TRBV30	TRBJ1-2	once	CAWSEGYSYTF	TGTGCCTGGAGTGAAGGGTATAGCTACACCTTC
-	TRBV28	TRBJ2-3	-	CASSSQNSQYF	TGTGCCAGCAGTTCTCAAAACTCACAGTATTTT
-	TRBV19	TRBJ2-7	-	CASSIGDFSYEQYF	TGTGCCAGTAGTATAGGAGACTTTTCCTACGAGCAGTACTTC
-	TRBV4-1	TRBJ2-1	few	CASTGGVSYNEQFF	TGCGCCAGCACAGGGGGGGTCTCCTACAATGAGCAGTTCTTC
-	TRBV6-5	TRBJ1-2	-	CASRLRWGANYGYTF	TGTGCCAGCAGGCTTAGGTGGGGAGCTAACTATGGCTACACCTTC
-	TRBV7-9	TRBJ2-2	-	CASSASGLNTGELFF	TGTGCCAGCAGCGCGAGCGGATTGAACACCGGGGAGCTGTTTTTT
-	TRBV9	TRBJ2-3	once	CASSVAIDYTQYF	TGTGCCAGCAGCGTAGCCATCGACTATACGCAGTATTTT
TRBD2	TRBV7-9	TRBJ2-1	-	CASSLGLAQHTEQFF	TGTGCCAGCAGCTTAGGACTAGCCCAGCATACTGAGCAGTTCTTC
-	TRBV4-1	TRBJ2-7	-	CASSQVQGSPYEQYF	TGCGCCAGCAGCCAAGTTCAGGGGAGTCCCTACGAGCAGTACTTC
TRBD2	TRBV27	TRBJ2-7	-	CASSLVGGLYEQYF	TGTGCCAGCAGTTTGGTGGGAGGGTTGTACGAGCAGTACTTC
-	TRBV5-4	TRBJ2-2	-	CASSLSGWAGELFF	TGTGCCAGCAGCTTGTCAGGATGGGCCGGGGAGCTGTTTTTT
TRBD2	TRBV9	TRBJ2-7	-	CASSEAGASYEQYF	TGTGCCAGCAGCGAAGCGGGGGCCTCGTACGAGCAGTACTTC
-	TRBV5-1	TRBJ2-1	-	CASSLPRLTNEQFF	TGCGCCAGCAGCTTACCGCGACTTACAAATGAGCAGTTCTTC
TRBD2	TRBV2	TRBJ2-1	-	CASSALAGGPINEQFF	TGTGCCAGCAGTGCGCTAGCGGGAGGGCCAATCAATGAGCAGTTCTTC
-	TRBV9	TRBJ1-1	-	CASSISRGLNTEAFF	TGTGCCAGCAGCATCAGTAGGGGTTTAAACACTGAAGCTTTCTTT
TRBD1	TRBV9	TRBJ2-1	once	CASSPDRSSYNEQFF	TGTGCCAGCAGCCCGGACAGGTCCTCCTACAATGAGCAGTTCTTC
TRBD1	TRBV30	TRBJ1-1	-	CAWSRPQGASTEAFF	TGTGCCTGGAGCCGACCCCAGGGGGCAAGCACTGAAGCTTTCTTT
-	TRBV30	TRBJ2-7	-	CAWSVRVYEQYF	TGTGCCTGGAGTGTACGGGTCTACGAGCAGTACTTC
TRBD2	TRBV5-8	TRBJ2-1	-	CASSSLAGYNEQFF	TGTGCCAGCAGCTCATTAGCGGGATACAATGAGCAGTTCTTC
TRBD1	TRBV9	TRBJ2-5	-	CASSVVGQGPQETQYF	TGTGCCAGCAGCGTAGTGGGACAGGGTCCGCAAGAGACCCAGTACTTC
-	TRBV4-1	TRBJ2-7	-	CASSQESGSYEQYF	TGCGCCAGCAGCCAAGAATCGGGGAGTTACGAGCAGTACTTC
-	TRBV7-9	TRBJ1-4	-	CASSLEGWEEKLFF	TGTGCCAGCAGCTTAGAGGGGTGGGAAGAAAAACTGTTTTTT
TRBD1	TRBV6-5	TRBJ2-7	-	CASRNRGFYEQYF	TGTGCCAGCAGAAACAGGGGCTTCTACGAGCAGTACTTC
-	TRBV7-9	TRBJ2-7	-	CASSLVLAPYYEQYF	TGTGCCAGCAGCTTAGTACTAGCACCTTACTACGAGCAGTACTTC
-	TRBV4-1	TRBJ2-7	-	CASSQDPEGPSYEQYF	TGCGCCAGCAGCCAAGATCCGGAGGGCCCCTCCTACGAGCAGTACTTC
-	TRBV27	TRBJ2-1	-	CASSRADEQFF	TGTGCCAGCAGCCGGGCCGATGAGCAGTTCTTC
TRBD1	TRBV10-1	TRBJ2-7	-	CASSESNGQGDSYEQYF	TGCGCCAGCAGTGAGTCGAATGGACAGGGGGACTCCTACGAGCAGTACTTC
-	TRBV4-1	TRBJ2-3	-	CASSQADHYPQYF	TGCGCCAGCAGCCAAGCTGACCACTATCCGCAGTATTTT
TRBD1	TRBV7-8	TRBJ2-7	-	CASRQGLHEQYF	TGTGCCAGCAGACAGGGGCTCCACGAGCAGTACTTC
-	TRBV5-8	TRBJ1-4	-	CASGTWTEEKLFF	TGTGCCAGCGGGACTTGGACGGAGGAAAAACTGTTTTTT
-	TRBV28	TRBJ2-3	once	CASSYDRGGEYF	TGTGCCAGCAGTTACGACAGGGGAGGGGAGTATTTT
-	TRBV5-4	TRBJ1-3	-	CASSLAFGNTIYF	TGTGCCAGCAGCTTGGCCTTCGGGAACACCATATATTTT
-	TRBV4-1	TRBJ2-2	-	CASSQWDLPPTGELFF	TGCGCCAGCAGCCAGTGGGACTTGCCCCCCACCGGGGAGCTGTTTTTT
-	TRBV11-2	TRBJ2-1	-	CASSSNYNEQFF	TGTGCCAGCAGCTCCAACTACAATGAGCAGTTCTTC
-	TRBV5-1	TRBJ1-5	-	CASSYIGGQPQHF	TGCGCCAGCAGCTATATCGGGGGGCAGCCCCAGCATTTT
-	TRBV6-1	TRBJ2-6	-	CASSELSSGANVLTF	TGTGCCAGCAGTGAGTTAAGCTCTGGGGCCAACGTCCTGACTTTC
-	TRBV4-2	TRBJ2-5	-	CASSQGVERSQETQYF	TGTGCCAGCAGCCAAGGAGTCGAGCGGAGCCAAGAGACCCAGTACTTC
TRBD2	TRBV9	TRBJ2-3	-	CASSGGRTSLTDTQYF	TGTGCCAGCAGCGGGGGGAGGACTAGTCTCACAGATACGCAGTATTTT
-	TRBV6-6	TRBJ2-7	-	CASSYTSVSYEQYF	TGTGCCAGCAGTTACACCAGTGTCTCCTACGAGCAGTACTTC
-	TRBV27	TRBJ1-5	-	CASSPGWGAGQPQHF	TGTGCCAGCAGTCCTGGATGGGGGGCAGGTCAGCCCCAGCATTTT
-	TRBV27	TRBJ2-7	-	CASSLAGRTYEQYF	TGTGCCAGCAGTTTGGCGGGACGCACCTACGAGCAGTACTTC
-	TRBV2	TRBJ2-1	-	CASTGNDEQFF	TGTGCCAGCACGGGGAACGATGAGCAGTTCTTC
-	TRBV30	TRBJ2-1	-	CAWSVQGRWGVDEQFF	TGTGCCTGGAGTGTACAGGGCAGGTGGGGGGTCGATGAGCAGTTCTTC
-	TRBV30	TRBJ2-7	-	CAWASWGAPYEQYF	TGTGCCTGGGCCTCGTGGGGGGCGCCGTACGAGCAGTACTTC
-	TRBV7-9	TRBJ1-1	-	CASSLAIRAWDTEAFF	TGTGCCAGCAGCTTAGCTATAAGGGCCTGGGACACTGAAGCTTTCTTT